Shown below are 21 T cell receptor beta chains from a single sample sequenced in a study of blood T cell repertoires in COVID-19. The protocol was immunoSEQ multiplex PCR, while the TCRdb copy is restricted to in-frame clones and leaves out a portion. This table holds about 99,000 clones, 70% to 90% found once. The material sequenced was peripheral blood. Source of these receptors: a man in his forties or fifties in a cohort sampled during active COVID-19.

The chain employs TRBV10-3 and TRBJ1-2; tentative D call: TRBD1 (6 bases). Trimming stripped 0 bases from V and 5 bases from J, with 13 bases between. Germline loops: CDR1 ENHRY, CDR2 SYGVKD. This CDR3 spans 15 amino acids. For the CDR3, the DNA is TGTGCCATCAGTGAGTCAAGAGGAACAGGGTATGGCTACACCTTC. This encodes CAISESRGTGYGYTF.

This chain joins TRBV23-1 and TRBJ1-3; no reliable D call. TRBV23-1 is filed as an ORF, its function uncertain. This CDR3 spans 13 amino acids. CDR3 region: CEVRYCSGNTIYF. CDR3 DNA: TGCGAAGTGAGGTACTGCTCTGGAAACACCATATATTTT.

For the CDR3, the DNA is TGTGCCAGCAGCGCTCAGACGGGACTAGGTGGCAATGAGCAGTTCTTC. Translation gives CASSAQTGLGGNEQFF. This chain joins TRBV9 and TRBJ2-1; 8 nucleotides match TRBD2. Germline values: CDR1 SGDLS, CDR2 YYNGEE. After removal of 3 bases from V and 6 bases from J, the junction contained 11 bases not matched to a gene. The CDR3 consists of 16 residues.

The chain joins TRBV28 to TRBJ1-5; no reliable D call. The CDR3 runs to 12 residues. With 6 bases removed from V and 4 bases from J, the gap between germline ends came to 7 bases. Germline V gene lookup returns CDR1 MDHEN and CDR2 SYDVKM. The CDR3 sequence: CASSTLNQPQHF. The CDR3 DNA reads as TGTGCCAGCAGCACTTTAAATCAGCCCCAGCATTTT.

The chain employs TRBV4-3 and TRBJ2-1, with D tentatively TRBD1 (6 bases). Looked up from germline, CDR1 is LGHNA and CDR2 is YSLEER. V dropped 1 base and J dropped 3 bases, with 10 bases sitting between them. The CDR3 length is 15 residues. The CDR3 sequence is CASSQAPDSYNEQFF. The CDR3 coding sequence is TGCGCCAGCAGCCAAGCCCCGGACAGCTACAATGAGCAGTTCTTC.

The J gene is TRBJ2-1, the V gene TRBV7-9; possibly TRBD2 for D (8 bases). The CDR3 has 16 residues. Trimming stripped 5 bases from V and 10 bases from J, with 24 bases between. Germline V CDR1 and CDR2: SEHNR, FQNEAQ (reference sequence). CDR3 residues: CASSPLGGAGGQEQFF. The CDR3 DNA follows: TGTGCCAGCAGCCCCCTGGGGGGGGCGGGGGGACAGGAGCAGTTCTTC.

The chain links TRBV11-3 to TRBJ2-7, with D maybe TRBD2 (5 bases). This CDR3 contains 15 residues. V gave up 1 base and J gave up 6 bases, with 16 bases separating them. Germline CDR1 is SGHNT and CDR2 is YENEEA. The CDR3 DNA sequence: TGTGCCAGCAGCTTAGTGATGGGAGCCAAACCCGAGCAGTACTTC. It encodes CASSLVMGAKPEQYF.

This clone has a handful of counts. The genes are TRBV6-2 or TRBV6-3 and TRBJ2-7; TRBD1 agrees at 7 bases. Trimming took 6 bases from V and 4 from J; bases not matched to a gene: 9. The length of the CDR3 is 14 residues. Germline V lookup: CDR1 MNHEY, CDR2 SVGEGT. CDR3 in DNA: TGTGCCAGCAGCCGCCCCGGGACAGCTTACGAGCAGTACTTC. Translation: CASSRPGTAYEQYF.

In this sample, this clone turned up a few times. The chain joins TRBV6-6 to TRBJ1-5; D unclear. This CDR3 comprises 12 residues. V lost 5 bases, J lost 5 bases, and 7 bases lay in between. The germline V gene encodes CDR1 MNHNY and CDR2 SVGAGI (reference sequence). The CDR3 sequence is CASSREDQPQHF. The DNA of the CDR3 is TGTGCCAGCAGTCGGGAGGATCAGCCCCAGCATTTT.

The chain's CDR3 is CASSLAPSGQETQYF. CDR3 sequence (DNA): TGTGCCAGCAGCTTGGCGCCTAGCGGCCAAGAGACCCAGTACTTC. The chain carries TRBV5-6 and TRBJ2-5; 7 bases agree with TRBD2. This CDR3 spans 15 amino acids. Per the germline V gene, CDR1 is SGHDT and CDR2 is YYEEEE. After removal of 0 bases from V and 1 base from J, the junction contained 3 bases not matched to a gene. Full variable domain (rest looked up from reference TRBV5-6 and TRBJ2-5): DAGVTQSPTHLIKTRGQQVTLRCSPKSGHDTVSWYQQALGQGPQFIFQYYEEEERQRGNFPDRFSGHQFPNYSSELNVNALLLGDSALYLCASSLAPSGQETQYFGPGTRLLVL.

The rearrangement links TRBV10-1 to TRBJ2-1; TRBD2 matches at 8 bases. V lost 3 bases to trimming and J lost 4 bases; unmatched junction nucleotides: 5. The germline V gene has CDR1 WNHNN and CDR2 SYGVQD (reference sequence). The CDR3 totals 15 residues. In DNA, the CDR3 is TGCGCCAGCAGTGACGGGGGGGCCCGGTACAATGAGCAGTTCTTC. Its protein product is CASSDGGARYNEQFF.

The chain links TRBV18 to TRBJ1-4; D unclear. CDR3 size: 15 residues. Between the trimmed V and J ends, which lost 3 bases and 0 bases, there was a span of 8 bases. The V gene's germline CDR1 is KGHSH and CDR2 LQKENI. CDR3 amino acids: CASSPITATNEKLFF. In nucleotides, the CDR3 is TGTGCCAGCTCACCGATAACAGCAACTAATGAAAAACTGTTTTTT.

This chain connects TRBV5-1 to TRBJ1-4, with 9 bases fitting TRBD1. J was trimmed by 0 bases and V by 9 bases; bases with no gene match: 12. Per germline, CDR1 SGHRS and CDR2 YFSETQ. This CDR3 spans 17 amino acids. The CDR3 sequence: CAIPRDRAAATNEKLFF. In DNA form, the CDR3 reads TGCGCCATCCCCAGGGACAGGGCGGCTGCAACTAATGAAAAACTGTTTTTT.

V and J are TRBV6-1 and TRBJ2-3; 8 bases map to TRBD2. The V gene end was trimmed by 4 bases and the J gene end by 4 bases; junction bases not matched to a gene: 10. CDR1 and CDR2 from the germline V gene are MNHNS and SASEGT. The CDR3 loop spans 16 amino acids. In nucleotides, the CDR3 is TGTGCCAGCAGTGTAAAGGGGCGGGGGGCTCCAGATACGCAGTATTTT. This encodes CASSVKGRGAPDTQYF.

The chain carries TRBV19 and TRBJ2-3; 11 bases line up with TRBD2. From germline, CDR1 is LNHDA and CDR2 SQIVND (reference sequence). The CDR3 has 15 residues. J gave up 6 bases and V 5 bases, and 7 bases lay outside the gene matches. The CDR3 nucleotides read TGTGCCAGTAGTCCTAGCGGGGGGATGCGGGATACGCAGTATTTT. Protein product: CASSPSGGMRDTQYF.

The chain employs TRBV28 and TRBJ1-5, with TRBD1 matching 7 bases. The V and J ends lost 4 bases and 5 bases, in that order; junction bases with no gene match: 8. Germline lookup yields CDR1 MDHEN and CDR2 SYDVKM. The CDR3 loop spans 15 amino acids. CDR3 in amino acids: CASSSSGQGDQPQHF. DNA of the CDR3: TGTGCCAGCAGTTCCTCTGGCCAGGGGGATCAGCCCCAGCATTTT.

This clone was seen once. The CDR3 DNA follows: TGCAGCGTCCGAGGACTAGCGCAAAGTGCGGATACGCAGTATTTT. This sequence encodes CSVRGLAQSADTQYF. This chain uses TRBV29-1 with TRBJ2-3; TRBD2 matches at 9 bases. CDR3 size: 15 residues. Germline V lookup: CDR1 SQVTM, CDR2 ANQGSEA. The junction had 13 bases not matched to a gene; V was cut back by 6 bases and J by 6 bases.

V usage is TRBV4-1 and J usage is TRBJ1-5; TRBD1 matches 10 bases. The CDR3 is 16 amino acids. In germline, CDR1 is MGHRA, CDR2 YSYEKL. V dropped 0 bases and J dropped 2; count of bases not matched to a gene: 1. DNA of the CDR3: TGCGCCAGCAGCCAAGAGGGGACAGGGGGCAATCAGCCCCAGCATTTT. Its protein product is CASSQEGTGGNQPQHF.

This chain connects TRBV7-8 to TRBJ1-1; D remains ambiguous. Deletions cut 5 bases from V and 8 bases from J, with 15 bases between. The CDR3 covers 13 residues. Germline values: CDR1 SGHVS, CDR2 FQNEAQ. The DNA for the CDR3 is TGTGCCAGCAGCCGACGGGAGACGGGGGAAGCTTTCTTT. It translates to CASSRRETGEAFF.

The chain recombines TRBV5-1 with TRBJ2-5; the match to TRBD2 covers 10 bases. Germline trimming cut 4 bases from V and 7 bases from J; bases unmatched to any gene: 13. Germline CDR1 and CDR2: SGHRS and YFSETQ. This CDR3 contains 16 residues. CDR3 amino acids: CASSPGGSGGAVTQYF. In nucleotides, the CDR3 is TGCGCCAGCAGCCCGGGGGGCAGCGGGGGGGCCGTGACCCAGTACTTC.

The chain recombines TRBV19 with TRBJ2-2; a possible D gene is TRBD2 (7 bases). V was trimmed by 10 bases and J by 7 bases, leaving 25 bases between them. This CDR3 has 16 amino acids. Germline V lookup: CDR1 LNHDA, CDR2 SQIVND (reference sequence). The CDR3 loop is CAIRASYGGLGGELFF. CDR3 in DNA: TGTGCCATCAGGGCCTCTTACGGGGGGCTAGGCGGGGAGCTGTTTTTT.